Presented here are 5 T cell receptor beta chains from one specimen sequenced in a study of CD8+CD57+ T cells in acquired aplastic anemia (dated 2018 in TCRdb). Flow cytometry had shown CD8+CD57+ cell expansion in the patients selected for sequencing. The sequencer was an Illumina HiSeq 2000. TCR beta VDJ combination and CDR3 sequence profiling used genomic DNA as the template. Starting from the raw public reads, TCRdb applied fastp trimming at Q25, assembled clones with MiXCR and retained in-frame beta chains. Rows are combined by CDR3 protein, so each entry shows the most common genes and DNA. The sample data list about 98,000 distinct CDR3 sequences, and around two thirds of these were observed just once. 65% of the sample goes to the ten largest clones. The sequenced sample consisted of sorted CD4+, CD8+, or CD8+CD57+ T cells (not recorded which) from PBMCs. All receptors derive from a human donor with aplastic anemia.

The V call is TRBV7-7, the J call TRBJ2-1; TRBD2 is a possible D gene (6 bases). CDR1 SSHAT and CDR2 FNYEAQ come from the germline V gene (reference sequence). The V end was cut by 5 bases, the J end by 6 bases, with 11 bases between. The length of the CDR3 is 13 residues. The CDR3 loop reads CASSAGTFNEQFF. In DNA, the CDR3 is TGTGCCAGCAGCGCGGGGACTTTCAATGAGCAGTTCTTC.

About this clonotype itself: No conserved phenylalanine or tryptophan is present at the end of the CDR3, so a read error is the likely explanation. V is TRBV5-1 and J is TRBJ2-1, with TRBD1 matching over 11 bases. This CDR3 has 16 residues. The J segment lost 8 bases and the V segment lost 4 bases, leaving 11 bases of the junction unmatched. The germline V gene encodes CDR1 SGHRS and CDR2 YFSETQ. The CDR3 region is CASSLGTGGTIHEQFL. The CDR3, as DNA: TGCGCCAGCAGCCTGGGGACAGGGGGTACCATCCATGAGCAGTTCCTC.

This clonotype was picked up many times. This CDR3 reads CASSQNRGEQYF. CDR3 in DNA: TGTGCCAGCAGCCAGAACAGGGGCGAGCAGTACTTC. The chain joins TRBV3-1 to TRBJ2-7, with TRBD1 identical over 7 bases. The CDR3 has 12 amino acids. The germline CDR1 and CDR2 sequences are LGHDT and YNNKEL (reference sequence). After removal of 3 bases from V and 6 bases from J, the junction contained 2 bases not matched to a gene.

The rearrangement links TRBV20-1 to TRBJ2-1, with TRBD1 matching 9 bases. Germline lookup yields CDR1 DFQATT and CDR2 SNEGSKA (reference sequence). The CDR3 has 12 amino acids. With 6 bases clipped from V and 9 bases from J, the junction kept 6 bases outside the gene matches. This CDR3 reads CSAKQGAGEQFF. CDR3 bases: TGCAGTGCCAAACAGGGGGCTGGTGAGCAGTTCTTC.

The chain links TRBV20-1 to TRBJ1-2, with D possibly matching TRBD1 (6 bases). The germline gives CDR1 DFQATT, CDR2 SNEGSKA (reference sequence). The CDR3 runs 12 residues. V dropped 5 bases and J dropped 4 bases, with 11 bases sitting between them. This chain's CDR3 is CSAGTGSYGYTF. CDR3 coding DNA: TGCAGTGCTGGAACAGGGTCCTATGGCTACACCTTC.